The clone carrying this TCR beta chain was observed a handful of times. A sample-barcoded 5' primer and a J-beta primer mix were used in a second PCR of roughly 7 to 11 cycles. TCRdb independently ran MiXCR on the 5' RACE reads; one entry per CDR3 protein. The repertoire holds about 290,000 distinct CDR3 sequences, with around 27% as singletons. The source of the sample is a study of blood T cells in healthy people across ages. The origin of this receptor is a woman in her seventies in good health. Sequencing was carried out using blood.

CDR3 region: CSVPDGVGETQYF. As DNA, the CDR3 is TGCAGTGTTCCAGACGGCGTCGGGGAGACCCAGTACTTC. The chain employs TRBV20-1 and TRBJ2-1; no clear D gene. The end of the DNA is better explained by TRBJ2-5, so the J call may be wrong. The CDR3 is 13 amino acids. From germline, CDR1 is DFQATT and CDR2 SNEGSKA (reference sequence).